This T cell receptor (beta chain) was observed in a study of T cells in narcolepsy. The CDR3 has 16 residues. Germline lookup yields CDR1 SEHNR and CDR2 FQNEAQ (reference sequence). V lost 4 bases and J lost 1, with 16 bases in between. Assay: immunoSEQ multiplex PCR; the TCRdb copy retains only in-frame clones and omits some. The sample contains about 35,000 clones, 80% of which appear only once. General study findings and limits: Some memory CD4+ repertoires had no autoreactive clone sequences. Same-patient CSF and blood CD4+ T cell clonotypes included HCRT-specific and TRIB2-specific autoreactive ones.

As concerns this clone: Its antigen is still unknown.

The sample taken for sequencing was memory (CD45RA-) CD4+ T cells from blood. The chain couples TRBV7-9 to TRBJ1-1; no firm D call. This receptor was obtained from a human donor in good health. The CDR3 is CASSSMNLIANTEAFF. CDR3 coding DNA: TGTGCCAGCAGCTCCATGAACTTAATTGCGAACACTGAAGCTTTCTTT.